Below, one T cell receptor beta chain is given with its context. This sample was taken from a study of blood T cell repertoires in COVID-19. V was shortened by 1 base and J by 6 bases, with 15 bases between the two germline ends. The CDR3 runs 16 residues. CDR1 and CDR2 (germline): LGHDT, YNNKEL (reference sequence). Original handling: From reference gene primer amplification, estimates of nucleated cell counts were derived. This table comes from immunoSEQ multiplex PCR, and its TCRdb copy is limited to in-frame clones, with some not included. V and J calls and clone size are given by that table; D and trimming were obtained from the DNA. The data show roughly 68,000 clones, about 82% seen once. Participant ages covered about 18 to 95 years across about two dozen US areas.

The clonotype originates from a woman in her 40s with acute COVID-19. The sequencing sample was made of PBMCs or T cells enriched from blood (not recorded which). V is TRBV3-1 (or the pseudogene TRBV3-2) and J is TRBJ2-2; TRBD1 might be the D (6 bases). This CDR3 is CASSQVPVGGSGELFF. Written as DNA, the CDR3 is TGTGCCAGCAGCCAAGTTCCCGTAGGGGGATCCGGGGAGCTGTTTTTT.